This T cell receptor beta chain was recorded in a study of Graves' ophthalmopathy and Graves' hyperthyroidism. Study details: Samples of peripheral blood were obtained at initial diagnosis, prior to treatment of any kind.

Beta-chain TCR CDR3 regions were amplified from RNA transcripts. HTBI primers primed a first-round RT-PCR, and a second-round multiplex PCR followed. TCRdb re-called the multiplex PCR reads through MiXCR, storing one row per CDR3 protein. The sample carries 600,000 to 650,000 distinct CDR3 sequences, 22% recorded once. This clonotype was recorded at least ten times. Its antigen is undetermined. Study-wide findings and caveats: Discriminating ophthalmopathy from stable hyperthyroidism, a 13-signature model attained a sensitivity of about 85% and a specificity of just under 84%.

With 5 bases clipped from V and 7 bases from J, the junction kept 7 bases outside the gene matches. The V gene's germline CDR1 is SEHNR and CDR2 FQNEAQ (reference sequence). The CDR3 sequence is 14 residues long. PBMCs came from less than 12 ml of fresh peripheral blood. The sample taken for sequencing was peripheral blood. The receptor comes from a woman under 30 with stable Graves' hyperthyroidism. Some clones in this sample may be carry-over from other donors' samples. The V call is TRBV7-9, the J call TRBJ1-5; TRBD1 matches at 8 bases. In DNA form, the CDR3 reads TGTGCCAGCAGCACCGGACAGGGCTGGCAGCCCCAGCATTTT. This encodes CASSTGQGWQPQHF.